The next 21 T cell receptor beta chains were all read from a single sample in a study of cytomegalovirus exposure and HLA in healthy donors. 13 Jbeta primers and 60 Vbeta primers were used for the PCR. TCRdb's table, derived via immunoSEQ multiplex PCR, lists solely in-frame clones and lacks some. The sample yields more than 15,000 clones, 60% to 80% seen once. The sequenced sample was PBMCs. The source of these receptors is a man younger than 30 in good health and CMV-seronegative.

V usage is TRBV30 and J usage is TRBJ1-2; the D gene is possibly TRBD1 (6 bases). The CDR3 runs 12 residues. Trimming shortened V by 6 bases and J by 3 bases, and 11 bases separated the two germline ends. Germline V gene sequence: CDR1 GTSNPN, CDR2 SVGIG (reference sequence). CDR3 DNA sequence: TGTGCCTGCCACAGGGCGGACTATGGCTACACCTTC. It codes for CACHRADYGYTF.

V and J are TRBV5-1 and TRBJ1-4, with D possibly being TRBD1 (6 bases). Trimming removed 0 bases at V and 8 bases at J, with 17 bases between. Germline CDR1 and CDR2: SGHRS and YFSETQ. The CDR3 runs 16 residues. The CDR3 region is CASSLAGQGLREKLFF. The CDR3 DNA sequence: TGCGCCAGCAGCTTGGCCGGGCAGGGGCTTCGGGAAAAACTGTTTTTT.

The chain couples TRBV30 to TRBJ2-5, with a tentative D call TRBD2 (6 bases). The CDR3 spans 16 residues. Germline V gene lookup returns CDR1 GTSNPN and CDR2 SVGIG (reference sequence). Trimming pared 0 bases from V and 3 bases from J, leaving 17 bases between. CDR3 in DNA: TGTGCCTGGAGTGTACCCTGGCGGGGAAAGGAAGAGACCCAGTACTTC. Protein product: CAWSVPWRGKEETQYF.

V gene TRBV30 combines with J gene TRBJ1-1, with D possibly being TRBD1 (6 bases). CDR1 and CDR2 from the germline V gene are GTSNPN and SVGIG (reference sequence). Trimming removed 0 bases from V and 4 bases from J, with 12 bases in between. The CDR3 covers 14 residues. CDR3 bases: TGTGCCTGGAGTGTAAGAGGGGGGGGCACTGAAGCTTTCTTT. Translating it yields CAWSVRGGGTEAFF. The entire variable domain, with the rest obtained from reference TRBV30 and TRBJ1-1, is as follows: SQTIHQWPATLVQPVGSPLSLECTVEGTSNPNLYWYRQAAGRGLQLLFYSVGIGQISSEVPQNLSASRPQDRQFILSSKKLLLSDSGFYLCAWSVRGGGTEAFFGQGTRLTVV.

This clone appeared a few times. V usage is TRBV30 and J usage is TRBJ1-1; weak D call: TRBD1 (6 bases). CDR1 is GTSNPN and CDR2 is SVGIG in the germline V gene (reference sequence). The CDR3 consists of 13 residues. V dropped 1 base and J dropped 5 bases, with 11 bases sitting between them. Here the CDR3 reads CAWSGGTWTEAFF. CDR3 nucleotides: TGTGCCTGGAGTGGGGGGACATGGACTGAAGCTTTCTTT. Complete variable domain (other parts from reference TRBV30 and TRBJ1-1): SQTIHQWPATLVQPVGSPLSLECTVEGTSNPNLYWYRQAAGRGLQLLFYSVGIGQISSEVPQNLSASRPQDRQFILSSKKLLLSDSGFYLCAWSGGTWTEAFFGQGTRLTVV.

This clone came up a few times. The chain joins TRBV5-1 to TRBJ2-2; 9 bases match TRBD2. The CDR3 runs to 16 residues. After removal of 0 bases from V and 5 bases from J, the junction contained 5 bases not matched to a gene. The germline V gene has CDR1 SGHRS and CDR2 YFSETQ. The CDR3 nucleotides read TGCGCCAGCAGCTTGGCTTCTAGCGGGATTACCGGGGAGCTGTTTTTT. It encodes CASSLASSGITGELFF.

V usage is TRBV13 and J usage is TRBJ2-1; 11 bases are a match to TRBD2. There are 15 residues in the CDR3. The V gene's germline CDR1 is PRHDT and CDR2 FYEKMQ (reference sequence). V gave up 2 bases and J gave up 4 bases; unmatched junction bases: 1. CDR3 in DNA: TGTGCCAGCAGCTTACTAGCGGGGGGATACAATGAGCAGTTCTTC. Translated, it gives CASSLLAGGYNEQFF.

This clone occurred a few times. The V call is TRBV30, the J call TRBJ2-6; TRBD1 might be the D (5 bases). Germline-derived CDR1 and CDR2 are GTSNPN and SVGIG (reference sequence). With 3 bases removed from V and 3 bases from J, the gap between germline ends came to 18 bases. This CDR3 has 17 amino acids. The CDR3 is CAWRTGLGSVGANVLTF. CDR3 sequence (DNA): TGTGCCTGGAGAACAGGCTTAGGTTCGGTTGGGGCCAACGTCCTGACTTTC.

This sequence joins TRBV15 and TRBJ1-4; TRBD1 is a possible D gene (6 bases). The CDR3 totals 15 residues. Trimming left V 3 bases short and J 7 bases short, with 15 bases between. Germline-derived CDR1 and CDR2 are LNHNV and YYDKDF (reference sequence). The CDR3 region is CATSRSRGGGEKLFF. CDR3 nucleotide sequence: TGTGCCACCAGCAGGTCCAGGGGCGGGGGTGAAAAACTGTTTTTT.

The chain recombines TRBV6-1 with TRBJ1-5; 8 nucleotides align to TRBD1. Trimming took 7 bases from V and 7 from J; bases not matched to a gene: 6. Germline assignment: CDR1 MNHNS and CDR2 SASEGT. This CDR3 is built from 13 residues. CDR3 in DNA: TGTGCCAGCACTCGACAGGGGATCCAGCCCCAGCATTTT. It specifies CASTRQGIQPQHF.

This chain connects TRBV10-3 to TRBJ1-1; 9 nucleotides match TRBD1. The CDR3 spans 15 residues. The V gene end was trimmed by 0 bases and the J gene end by 11 bases; junction bases not matched to a gene: 10. Germline CDR1 reads ENHRY; CDR2 reads SYGVKD. This CDR3 reads CAISESFGGTGFAFF. As DNA, the CDR3 is TGTGCCATCAGTGAGTCGTTCGGGGGGACAGGGTTTGCTTTCTTT.

The rearrangement uses TRBV30 and TRBJ1-2; 7 positions match TRBD1. The CDR3 loop spans 12 amino acids. Looked up from germline, CDR1 is GTSNPN and CDR2 is SVGIG (reference sequence). The ends lost 8 bases at V and 4 bases at J; junction bases unmatched: 7. CDR3 sequence: CARDRAPYGYTF. CDR3 nucleotide sequence: TGTGCCAGAGACAGGGCTCCCTATGGCTACACCTTC.

The chain couples TRBV5-4 to TRBJ2-7, with TRBD1 matching over 11 bases. CDR1 SGHNT and CDR2 YYREEE come from the germline V gene (reference sequence). J gave up 0 bases and V 4 bases, and 3 bases lay outside the gene matches. This CDR3 is built from 15 residues. The CDR3 DNA reads as TGTGCCAGCAGCCTCGGGACAGGGGGCTCCTACGAGCAGTACTTC. Translated: CASSLGTGGSYEQYF. The full variable domain, in which reference TRBV5-4 and TRBJ2-7 provide the parts outside the CDR3, is ETGVTQSPTHLIKTRGQQVTLRCSSQSGHNTVSWYQQALGQGPQFIFQYYREEENGRGNFPPRFSGLQFPNYSSELNVNALELDDSALYLCASSLGTGGSYEQYFGPGTRLTVT.

This sequence joins TRBV6-5 and TRBJ2-7; D possibly corresponds to TRBD1 (5 bases). The CDR3 spans 14 residues. V lost 5 bases to trimming and J lost 2 bases, with 13 bases between them. Germline-derived CDR1 and CDR2 are MNHEY and SVGAGI. This CDR3 reads CASSNTRQTYEQYF. The CDR3 DNA follows: TGTGCCAGCAGTAATACAAGACAGACCTACGAGCAGTACTTC.

The J gene is TRBJ1-1, the V gene TRBV20-1; D remains unclear. The germline CDR1 and CDR2 sequences are DFQATT and SNEGSKA (reference sequence). The V end was cut by 5 bases, the J end by 1 base, with 5 bases between. The CDR3 extends over 11 amino acids. CDR3 region: CSAQENTEAFF. CDR3 nucleotides: TGCAGTGCTCAGGAGAACACTGAAGCTTTCTTT.

This chain links TRBV2 with TRBJ2-1; the D is unclear. CDR1 is SNHLY and CDR2 is FYNNEI in the germline V gene. The CDR3 length is 12 residues. Trimming left V 6 bases short and J 10 bases short, with 13 bases between. As DNA, the CDR3 is TGTGCCAGCAGGGTCTCGGGTATGGAGCAGTTCTTC. Amino acids: CASRVSGMEQFF.

This clone was found a few times. The rearrangement joins TRBV11-2 to TRBJ2-3; 10 bases are shared with TRBD1. This CDR3 has 18 amino acids. After removal of 2 bases from V and 0 bases from J, the junction contained 8 bases not matched to a gene. Per the germline V gene, CDR1 is SGHAT and CDR2 is FQNNGV. CDR3 in DNA: TGTGCCAGCAGCTTAATGGGACAGGGGCGAACTAGCACAGATACGCAGTATTTT. Its protein is CASSLMGQGRTSTDTQYF.

This clone was seen only a few times. This sequence joins TRBV5-4 and TRBJ2-3, with 7 bases aligning to TRBD2. V was pared by 2 bases and J by 2 bases, with 8 bases of the junction left unmatched. The CDR3 is made up of 16 amino acids. CDR1 and CDR2 (germline): SGHNT, YYREEE (reference sequence). CDR3: CASSFPSGLNTDTQYF. The CDR3 DNA follows: TGTGCCAGCAGCTTTCCTAGCGGCCTAAACACAGATACGCAGTATTTT.

The gene calls are TRBV9 and TRBJ1-2; 8 bases line up with TRBD1. The CDR3 is 15 amino acids. The junction had 4 bases not matched to a gene; V was cut back by 1 base and J by 2 bases. Germline CDR1 reads SGDLS; CDR2 reads YYNGEE. The CDR3 nucleotides are TGTGCCAGCAGCGTATCCGGACAGGGAAACTATGGCTACACCTTC. It codes for CASSVSGQGNYGYTF.

J is TRBJ1-1 and V is TRBV6-1; 8 positions agree with TRBD1. Germline values: CDR1 MNHNS, CDR2 SASEGT. The CDR3 length is 15 residues. The trim removed 3 bases at V and 1 base at J, leaving 4 bases unmatched. The CDR3: CASSETTGANTEAFF. Written as DNA, the CDR3 is TGTGCCAGCAGTGAGACGACAGGGGCGAACACTGAAGCTTTCTTT.

The V gene is TRBV30, the J gene TRBJ2-5, with TRBD2 matching 9 bases. V dropped 1 base and J dropped 2; count of bases not matched to a gene: 5. Germline loops: CDR1 GTSNPN, CDR2 SVGIG (reference sequence). There are 15 residues in the CDR3. DNA for the CDR3: TGTGCCTGGAGTGACAGCGGGAGGATACAAGAGACCCAGTACTTC. Protein: CAWSDSGRIQETQYF.